One and the same sample provided the 4 T cell receptor beta chains below, sequenced in a study of cytomegalovirus exposure and HLA in healthy donors. Profiling relied on immunoSEQ multiplex PCR, and the TCRdb table lists in-frame clones only, not all of them. Among fewer than 200,000 clones listed, approximately 81% were seen once. The sequencing sample was made of PBMCs. These receptors all stem from a man aged 18 to 29 in good health and CMV-seropositive.

The rearrangement joins TRBV7-2 to TRBJ1-2; 10 nucleotides match TRBD1. The CDR3 runs 13 residues. With 4 bases clipped from V and 8 bases from J, the junction kept 4 bases outside the gene matches. Per germline, CDR1 SGHTA and CDR2 FQGNSA. For the CDR3, the DNA is TGTGCCAGCAGCTCGCGGACAGGGGGAGGCTACACCTTC. Amino acid sequence: CASSSRTGGGYTF.

This chain's CDR3 is CSVPGTDSYEQYF. The DNA of the CDR3 is TGCAGCGTTCCTGGGACAGACTCCTACGAGCAGTACTTC. The chain is built from TRBV29-1 and TRBJ2-7, with 7 bases aligning to TRBD1. CDR1 is SQVTM and CDR2 is ANQGSEA in the germline V gene. The CDR3 totals 13 residues. V lost 5 bases and J lost 0; bases outside the gene matches: 4.

The chain uses TRBV6-1 and TRBJ2-7, with TRBD1 identical over 9 bases. From germline, CDR1 is MNHNS and CDR2 SASEGT. V dropped 3 bases and J dropped 2; count of bases not matched to a gene: 11. The CDR3 extends over 17 amino acids. The CDR3 spells CASSDVHRGRLTYEQYF. The CDR3 DNA reads TGTGCCAGCAGTGATGTTCACAGGGGGCGCTTAACCTACGAGCAGTACTTC.

The gene calls are TRBV30 and TRBJ1-6; 9 nucleotides line up with TRBD1. CDR3 length equals 13 residues. CDR1 and CDR2 from the germline V gene are GTSNPN and SVGIG (reference sequence). V gave up 3 bases and J gave up 11 bases; unmatched junction bases: 5. CDR3 bases: TGTGCCTGGAGGGGACAGGGAGGGACACCCCTCCACTTT. This codes for CAWRGQGGTPLHF.